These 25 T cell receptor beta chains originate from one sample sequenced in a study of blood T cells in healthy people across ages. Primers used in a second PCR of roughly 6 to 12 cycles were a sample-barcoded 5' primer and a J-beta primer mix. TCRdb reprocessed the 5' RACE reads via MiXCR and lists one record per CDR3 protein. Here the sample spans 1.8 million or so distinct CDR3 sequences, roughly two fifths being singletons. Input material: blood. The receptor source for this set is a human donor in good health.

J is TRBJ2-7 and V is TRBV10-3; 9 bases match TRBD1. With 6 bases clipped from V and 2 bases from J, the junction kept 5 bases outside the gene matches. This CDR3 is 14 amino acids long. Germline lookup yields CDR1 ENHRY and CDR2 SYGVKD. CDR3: CAIRPGTGTYEQYF. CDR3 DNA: TGTGCCATCAGACCCGGGACAGGGACCTACGAGCAGTACTTC.

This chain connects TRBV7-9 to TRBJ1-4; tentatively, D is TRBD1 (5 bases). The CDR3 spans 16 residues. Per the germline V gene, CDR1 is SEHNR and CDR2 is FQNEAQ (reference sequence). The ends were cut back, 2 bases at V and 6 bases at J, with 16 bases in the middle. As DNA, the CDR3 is TGTGCCAGCAGCTTATTTTTCGGCCTAGGGGATGAAAAACTGTTTTTT. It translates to CASSLFFGLGDEKLFF.

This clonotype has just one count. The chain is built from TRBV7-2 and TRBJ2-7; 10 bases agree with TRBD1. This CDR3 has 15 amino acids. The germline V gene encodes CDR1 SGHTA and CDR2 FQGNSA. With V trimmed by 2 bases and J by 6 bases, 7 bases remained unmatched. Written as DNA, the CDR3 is TGTGCCAGCAGCTTAATTGGACAGGGGGTGGCCGAGCAGTACTTC. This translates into CASSLIGQGVAEQYF.

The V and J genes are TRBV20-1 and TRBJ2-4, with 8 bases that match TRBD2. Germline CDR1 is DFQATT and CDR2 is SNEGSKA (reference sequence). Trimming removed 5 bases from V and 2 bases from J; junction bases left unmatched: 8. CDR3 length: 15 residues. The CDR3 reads CSAARSGGTKNIQYF. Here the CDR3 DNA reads TGCAGTGCTGCGAGATCGGGGGGGACCAAAAACATTCAGTACTTC.

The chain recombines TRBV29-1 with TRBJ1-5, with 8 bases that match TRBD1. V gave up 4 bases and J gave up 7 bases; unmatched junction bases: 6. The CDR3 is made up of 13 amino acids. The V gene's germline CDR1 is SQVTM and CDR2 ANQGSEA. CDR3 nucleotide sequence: TGCAGCGTTGGAGGGACAGGCGAACAGCCCCAGCATTTT. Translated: CSVGGTGEQPQHF.

The chain's CDR3 is CASRELQGNEQYF. The DNA of the CDR3 is TGTGCCAGCAGGGAACTACAGGGAAACGAGCAGTACTTC. The chain has TRBV6-6 and TRBJ2-7, with D possibly matching TRBD1 (6 bases). CDR3 length: 13 residues. CDR1 and CDR2 (germline): MNHNY, SVGAGI (reference sequence). Between the trimmed V and J ends, which lost 6 bases and 5 bases, there was a span of 14 bases.

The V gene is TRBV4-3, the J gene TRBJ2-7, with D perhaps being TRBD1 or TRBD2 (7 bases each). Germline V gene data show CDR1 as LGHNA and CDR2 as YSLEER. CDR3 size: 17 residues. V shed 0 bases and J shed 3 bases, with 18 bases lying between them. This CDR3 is CASSQDVGRGPGYEQYF. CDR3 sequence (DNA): TGCGCCAGCAGCCAAGACGTTGGGAGGGGGCCGGGCTACGAGCAGTACTTC.

CDR3 DNA: TGTGCCAGTAGGGACAGGGCGGAGGCCTATGGCTACACCTTC. This sequence encodes CASRDRAEAYGYTF. The chain recombines TRBV19 with TRBJ1-2; 8 nucleotides agree with TRBD1. This CDR3 spans 14 amino acids. The V gene end was trimmed by 6 bases and the J gene end by 4 bases; junction bases not matched to a gene: 7. Germline CDR1 reads LNHDA; CDR2 reads SQIVND (reference sequence).

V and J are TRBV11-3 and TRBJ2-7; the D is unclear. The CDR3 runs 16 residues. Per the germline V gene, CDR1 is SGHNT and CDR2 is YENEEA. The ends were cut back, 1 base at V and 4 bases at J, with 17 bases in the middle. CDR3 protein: CASSLALRSPDYEQYF. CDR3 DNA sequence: TGTGCCAGCAGCTTAGCCCTCCGGTCTCCTGATTACGAGCAGTACTTC.

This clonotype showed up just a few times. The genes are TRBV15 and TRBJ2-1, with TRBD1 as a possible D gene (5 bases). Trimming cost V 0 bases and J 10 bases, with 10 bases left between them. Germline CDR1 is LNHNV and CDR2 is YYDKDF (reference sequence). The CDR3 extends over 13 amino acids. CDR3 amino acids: CATSRDRQKEQFF. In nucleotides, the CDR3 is TGTGCCACCAGCAGAGATCGACAGAAGGAGCAGTTCTTC.

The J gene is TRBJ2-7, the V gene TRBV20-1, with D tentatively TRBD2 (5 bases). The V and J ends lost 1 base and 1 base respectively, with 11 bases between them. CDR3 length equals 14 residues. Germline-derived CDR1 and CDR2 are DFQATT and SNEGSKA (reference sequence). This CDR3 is CSARGRGQSYEQYF. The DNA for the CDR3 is TGCAGTGCTAGAGGTCGAGGGCAGTCCTACGAGCAGTACTTC.

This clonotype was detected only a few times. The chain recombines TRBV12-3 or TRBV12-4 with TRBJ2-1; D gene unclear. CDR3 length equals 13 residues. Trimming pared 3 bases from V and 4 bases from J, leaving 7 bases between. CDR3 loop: CASSFIQYNEQFF. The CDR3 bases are TGTGCCAGCAGTTTTATACAATACAATGAGCAGTTCTTC.

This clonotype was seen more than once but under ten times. CDR3 region: CASSPGTGGPVAKNIQYF. CDR3 DNA sequence: TGTGCCAGCAGTCCCGGGACAGGCGGGCCGGTAGCCAAAAACATTCAGTACTTC. This chain joins TRBV12-3 or TRBV12-4 and TRBJ2-4; the match to TRBD1 covers 8 bases. V dropped 5 bases and J dropped 0; count of bases not matched to a gene: 12. The CDR3 loop spans 18 amino acids.

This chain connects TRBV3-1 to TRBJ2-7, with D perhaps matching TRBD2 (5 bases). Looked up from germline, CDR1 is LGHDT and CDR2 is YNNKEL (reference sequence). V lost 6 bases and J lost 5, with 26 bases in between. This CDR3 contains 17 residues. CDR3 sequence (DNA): TGTGCCAGCAGAGTGAAAAGTGGAGGTCAGGTTATGGACGAGCAGTACTTC. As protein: CASRVKSGGQVMDEQYF.

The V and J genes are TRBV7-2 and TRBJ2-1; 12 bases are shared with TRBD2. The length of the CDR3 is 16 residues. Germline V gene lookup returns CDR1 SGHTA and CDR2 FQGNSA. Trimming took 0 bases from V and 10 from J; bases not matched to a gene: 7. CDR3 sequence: CASSLALAGGLEEQFF. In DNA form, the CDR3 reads TGTGCCAGCAGCTTAGCCCTAGCGGGGGGGCTGGAGGAGCAGTTCTTC.

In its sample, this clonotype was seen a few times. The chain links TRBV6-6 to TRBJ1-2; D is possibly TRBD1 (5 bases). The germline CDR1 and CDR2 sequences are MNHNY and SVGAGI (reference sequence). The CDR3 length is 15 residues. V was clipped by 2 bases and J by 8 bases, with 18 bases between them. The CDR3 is CASSYGSSQRGGYTF. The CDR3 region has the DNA TGTGCCAGCAGTTACGGGAGCTCCCAAAGGGGAGGCTACACCTTC.

Here the CDR3 DNA reads TGTGCCAGCAGCAGGGACCCCTACTACAATGAGCAGTTCTTC. Amino acids: CASSRDPYYNEQFF. This chain joins TRBV9 and TRBJ2-1; D possibly matches TRBD1 or TRBD2 (5 bases each). The CDR3 sequence is 14 residues long. The V and J ends lost 4 bases and 3 bases respectively, with 11 bases between them. CDR1 is SGDLS, CDR2 YYNGEE, per germline.

The CDR3 DNA reads as TGTGCCAGCAGTTTTCTCAGGCAAAATGAAAAACTGTTTTTT. Its protein is CASSFLRQNEKLFF. The chain employs TRBV12-3 or TRBV12-4 and TRBJ1-4; D is unresolved. The CDR3 is 14 residues long. Trimming shortened V by 3 bases and J by 5 bases, and 10 bases separated the two germline ends.

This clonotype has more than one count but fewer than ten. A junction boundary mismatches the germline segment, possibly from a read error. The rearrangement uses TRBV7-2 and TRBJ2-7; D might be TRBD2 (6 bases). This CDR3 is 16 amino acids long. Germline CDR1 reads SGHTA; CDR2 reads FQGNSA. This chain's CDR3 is CASSLVGGISGYEQYF. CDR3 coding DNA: TGCGCCAGCAGCTTAGTAGGCGGGATATCAGGCTACGAGCAGTACTTC.

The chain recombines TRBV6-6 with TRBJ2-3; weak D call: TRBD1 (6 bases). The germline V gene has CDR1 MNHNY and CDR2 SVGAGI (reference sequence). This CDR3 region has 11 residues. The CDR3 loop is CGIQGPDTQYF. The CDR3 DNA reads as TGTGGAATTCAGGGGCCAGATACGCAGTATTTT.

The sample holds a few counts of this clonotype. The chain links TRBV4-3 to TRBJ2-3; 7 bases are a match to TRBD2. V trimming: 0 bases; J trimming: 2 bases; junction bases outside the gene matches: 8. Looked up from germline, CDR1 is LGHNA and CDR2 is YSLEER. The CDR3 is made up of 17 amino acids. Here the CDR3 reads CASSQESSGSFTDTQYF. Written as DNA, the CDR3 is TGCGCCAGCAGCCAAGAATCTAGCGGAAGTTTCACAGATACGCAGTATTTT.

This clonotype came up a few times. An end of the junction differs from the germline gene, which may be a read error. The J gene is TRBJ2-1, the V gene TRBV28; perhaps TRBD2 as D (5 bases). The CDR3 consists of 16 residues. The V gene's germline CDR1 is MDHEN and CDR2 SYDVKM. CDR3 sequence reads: CASSFNWADSYNGQFF. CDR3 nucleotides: TGTGCCAGCAGTTTTAATTGGGCGGACTCCTACAATGGGCAGTTCTTC. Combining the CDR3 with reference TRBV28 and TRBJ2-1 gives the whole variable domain DVKVTQSSRYLVKRTGEKVFLECVQDMDHENMFWYRQDPGLGLRLIYFSYDVKMKEKGDIPEGYSVSREKKERFSLILESASTNQTSMYLCASSFNWADSYNGQFFGPGTRLTVL.

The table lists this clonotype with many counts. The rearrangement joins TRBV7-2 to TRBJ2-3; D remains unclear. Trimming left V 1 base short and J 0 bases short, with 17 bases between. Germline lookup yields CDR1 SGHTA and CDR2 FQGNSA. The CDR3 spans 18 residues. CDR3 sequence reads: CASSLVVSRGTSTDTQYF. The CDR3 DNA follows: TGTGCCAGCAGCTTAGTTGTGTCGAGAGGTACTAGCACAGATACGCAGTATTTT.

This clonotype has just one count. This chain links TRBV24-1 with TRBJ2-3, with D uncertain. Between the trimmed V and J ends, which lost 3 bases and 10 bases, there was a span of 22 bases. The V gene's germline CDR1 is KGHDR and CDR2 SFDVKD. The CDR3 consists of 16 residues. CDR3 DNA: TGTGCCACCAGTGATCTAGACACCAGAGGATCGGATGCGCAGTATTTT. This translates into CATSDLDTRGSDAQYF.

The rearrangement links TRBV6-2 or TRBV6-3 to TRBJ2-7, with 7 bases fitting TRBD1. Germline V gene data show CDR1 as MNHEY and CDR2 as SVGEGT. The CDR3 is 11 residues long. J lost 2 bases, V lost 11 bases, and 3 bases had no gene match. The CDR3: CAPGQTYEQYF. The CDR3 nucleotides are TGTGCCCCGGGACAGACCTACGAGCAGTACTTC.